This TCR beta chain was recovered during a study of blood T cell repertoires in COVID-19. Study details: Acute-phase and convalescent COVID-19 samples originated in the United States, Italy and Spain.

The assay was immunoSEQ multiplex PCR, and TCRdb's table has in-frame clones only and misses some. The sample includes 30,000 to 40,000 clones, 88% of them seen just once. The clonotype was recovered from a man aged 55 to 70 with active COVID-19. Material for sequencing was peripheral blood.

The CDR3 nucleotides read TGTGCCAGCAGCCCGCGGGGGGCGTCGGGACAGGGGGCTTACGAGCAGTACTTC. It yields the protein CASSPRGASGQGAYEQYF. V is TRBV21-1 and J is TRBJ2-7; the table names TRBD1, a call not compared with the DNA. TRBV21-1 is termed a pseudogene. This CDR3 contains 18 residues.